This passage covers 6 T cell receptor beta chains from one sample sequenced in a study of regulatory T cells in long-lasting Graves disease (dated by TCRdb to about 2021). The time point label, read with the paper, signifies: persistent/refractory GD, antithyroid drugs over 5 years with positive TRAb. For both TCR sequencing and RNA sequencing, RNA was extracted from PBMCs in TRIzol. Libraries were built with multiplex PCR. The reads were generated on an Illumina HiSeq 4000. To build TCR beta libraries, CDR3 regions were amplified by Arm-PCR using iRepertoire HTBI primers. The raw public data were reprocessed by TCRdb itself: fastp quality trimming at Q25, MiXCR clonotype calling, in-frame beta chains only. One record per CDR3 amino acid sequence lists the most common genes and DNA. The sample data list 400,000 to 450,000 distinct CDR3 sequences, and around 24% of these were observed just once. The leading ten clones occupy approximately 28% of the sample.

The material sequenced was peripheral blood mononuclear cells (PBMCs), taken when the disease was refractory, from a patient treated with antithyroid drugs. The receptors here all came from a female donor with Graves disease.

This clonotype has at least ten counts. The chain couples TRBV2 to TRBJ1-1; 7 nucleotides agree with TRBD1. CDR3 length equals 14 residues. Germline V CDR1 and CDR2: SNHLY, FYNNEI. V was pared by 6 bases and J by 7 bases, with 11 bases of the junction left unmatched. The CDR3 loop is CASSRQGRGGEAFF. In DNA, the CDR3 is TGTGCCAGCAGCAGACAGGGACGAGGGGGTGAAGCTTTCTTT.

Regarding this clonotype: This clone may be a read error of a much larger clone one base away. CDR3 amino acids: CADRFHAEAFF. CDR3 in DNA: TGTGCCGACCGTTTTCACGCTGAAGCTTTCTTT. This sequence joins TRBV2 and TRBJ1-1; D not resolved. The ends were cut back, 11 bases at V and 6 bases at J, with 13 bases in the middle. This CDR3 spans 11 amino acids. Germline V gene sequence: CDR1 SNHLY, CDR2 FYNNEI.

This clonotype occurred many times. The rearrangement uses TRBV3-1 and TRBJ2-7, with D possibly TRBD2 on 7 matching bases. The CDR3 totals 15 residues. The V end was cut by 1 base, the J end by 2 bases, with 12 bases between. Germline V lookup: CDR1 LGHDT, CDR2 YNNKEL (reference sequence). In DNA form, the CDR3 reads TGTGCCAGCAGCCAAGCCCCGGGGGGCGCCTACGAGCAGTACTTC. Encoded protein: CASSQAPGGAYEQYF.

This clonotype was seen at least ten times. The V call is TRBV28, the J call TRBJ2-7; no definite D call. The germline V and J ends were trimmed by 2 bases and 4 bases, with 12 bases remaining between them. The germline CDR1 and CDR2 sequences are MDHEN and SYDVKM. The CDR3 length is 14 residues. CDR3 nucleotides: TGTGCCAGCAGTTTAGGGTCAAAGCGATACGAGCAGTACTTC. Translation gives CASSLGSKRYEQYF.

The chain is built from TRBV3-1 and TRBJ2-7; the match to TRBD2 covers 8 bases. In germline, CDR1 is LGHDT, CDR2 YNNKEL (reference sequence). This CDR3 comprises 16 residues. V shed 5 bases and J 7 bases; nucleotides not matched to a gene: 16. The CDR3 is CASSTRWTSSYLEQYF. CDR3 DNA sequence: TGTGCCAGCAGCACTAGATGGACTAGCTCGTATTTGGAGCAGTACTTC.

This clonotype was counted only a few times. The gene calls are TRBV20-1 and TRBJ2-2, with TRBD2 matching over 7 bases. The J segment lost 6 bases and the V segment lost 6 bases, leaving 25 bases of the junction unmatched. The CDR3 is 19 residues long. From germline, CDR1 is DFQATT and CDR2 SNEGSKA (reference sequence). The DNA of the CDR3 is TGCAGTGCAAACAAGCCTGGGATGGGGCGGGAGATCGAATCCGGGGAGCTGTTTTTT. This codes for CSANKPGMGREIESGELFF.